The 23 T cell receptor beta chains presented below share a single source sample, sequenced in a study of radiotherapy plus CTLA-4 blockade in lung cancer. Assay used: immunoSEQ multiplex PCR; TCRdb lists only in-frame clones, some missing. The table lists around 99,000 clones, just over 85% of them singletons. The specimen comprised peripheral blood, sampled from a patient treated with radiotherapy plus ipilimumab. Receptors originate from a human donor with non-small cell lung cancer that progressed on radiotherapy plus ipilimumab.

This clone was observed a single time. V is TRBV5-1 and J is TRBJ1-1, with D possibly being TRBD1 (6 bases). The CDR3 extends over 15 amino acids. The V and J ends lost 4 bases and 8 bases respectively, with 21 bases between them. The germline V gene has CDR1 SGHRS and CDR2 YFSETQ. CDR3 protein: CASSREPQGSTEAFF. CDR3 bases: TGCGCCAGCAGCAGGGAACCACAGGGTAGCACCGAAGCTTTCTTT.

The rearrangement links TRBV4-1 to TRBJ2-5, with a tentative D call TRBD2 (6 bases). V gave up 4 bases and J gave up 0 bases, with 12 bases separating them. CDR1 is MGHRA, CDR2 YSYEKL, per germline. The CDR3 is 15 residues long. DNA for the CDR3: TGCGCCAGCAGCCCCGGGACTGTCTACCAAGAGACCCAGTACTTC. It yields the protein CASSPGTVYQETQYF.

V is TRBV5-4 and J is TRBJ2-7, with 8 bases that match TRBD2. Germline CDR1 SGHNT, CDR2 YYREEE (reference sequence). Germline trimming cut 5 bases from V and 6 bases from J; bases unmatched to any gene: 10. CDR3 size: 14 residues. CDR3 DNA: TGTGCCAGCAGGGTTGGCGGGAGGACCTCCGAGCAGTACTTC. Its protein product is CASRVGGRTSEQYF. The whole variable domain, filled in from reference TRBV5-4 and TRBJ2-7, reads ETGVTQSPTHLIKTRGQQVTLRCSSQSGHNTVSWYQQALGQGPQFIFQYYREEENGRGNFPPRFSGLQFPNYSSELNVNALELDDSALYLCASRVGGRTSEQYFGPGTRLTVT.

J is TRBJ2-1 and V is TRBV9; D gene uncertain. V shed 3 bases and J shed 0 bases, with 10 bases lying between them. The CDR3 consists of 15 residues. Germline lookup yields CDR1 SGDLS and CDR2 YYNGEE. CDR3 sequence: CASSEGLSSYNEQFF. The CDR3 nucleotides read TGTGCCAGCAGCGAGGGCTTGAGCTCCTACAATGAGCAGTTCTTC.

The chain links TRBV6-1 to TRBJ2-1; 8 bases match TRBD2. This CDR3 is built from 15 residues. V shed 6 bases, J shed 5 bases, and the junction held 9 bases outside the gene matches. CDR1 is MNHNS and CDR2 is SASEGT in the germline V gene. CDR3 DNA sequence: TGTGCCAGCAGCCCCGGGGTAGCGGGAAACAATGAGCAGTTCTTC. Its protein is CASSPGVAGNNEQFF.

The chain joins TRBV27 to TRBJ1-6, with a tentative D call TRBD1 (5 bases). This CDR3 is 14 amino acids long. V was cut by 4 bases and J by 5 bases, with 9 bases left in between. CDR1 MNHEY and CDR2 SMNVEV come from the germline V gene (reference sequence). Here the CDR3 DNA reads TGTGCCAGCAGTTCGGGACGGAATAATTCACCCCTCCACTTT. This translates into CASSSGRNNSPLHF.

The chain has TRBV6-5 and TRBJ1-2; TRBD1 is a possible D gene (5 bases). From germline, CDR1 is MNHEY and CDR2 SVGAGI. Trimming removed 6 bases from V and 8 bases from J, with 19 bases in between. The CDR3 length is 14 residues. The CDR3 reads CASSQTSGVRGYTF. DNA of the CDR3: TGTGCCAGCAGCCAGACATCGGGGGTAAGGGGCTACACCTTC.

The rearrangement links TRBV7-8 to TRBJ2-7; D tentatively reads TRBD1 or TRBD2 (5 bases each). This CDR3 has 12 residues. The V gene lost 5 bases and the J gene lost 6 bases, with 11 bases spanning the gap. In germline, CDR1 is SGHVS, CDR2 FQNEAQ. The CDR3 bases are TGTGCCAGCAGCCGCACTGGGGGCGAGCAGTACTTC. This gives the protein CASSRTGGEQYF.

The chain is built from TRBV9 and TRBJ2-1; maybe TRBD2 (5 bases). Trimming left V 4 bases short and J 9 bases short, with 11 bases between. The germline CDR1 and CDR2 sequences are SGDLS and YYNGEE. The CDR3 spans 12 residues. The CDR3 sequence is CASSPPEGEQFF. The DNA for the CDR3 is TGTGCCAGCAGCCCCCCAGAGGGTGAGCAGTTCTTC. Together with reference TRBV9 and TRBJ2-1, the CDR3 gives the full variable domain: DSGVTQTPKHLITATGQRVTLRCSPRSGDLSVYWYQQSLDQGLQFLIQYYNGEERAKGNILERFSAQQFPDLHSELNLSSLELGDSALYFCASSPPEGEQFFGPGTRLTVL.

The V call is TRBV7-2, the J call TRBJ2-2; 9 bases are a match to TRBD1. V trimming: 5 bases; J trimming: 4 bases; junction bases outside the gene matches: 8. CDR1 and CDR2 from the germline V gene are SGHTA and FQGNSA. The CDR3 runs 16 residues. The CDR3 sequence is CASSRLGTGLTGELFF. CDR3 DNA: TGTGCCAGCAGCAGACTCGGGACAGGGCTCACCGGGGAGCTGTTTTTT.

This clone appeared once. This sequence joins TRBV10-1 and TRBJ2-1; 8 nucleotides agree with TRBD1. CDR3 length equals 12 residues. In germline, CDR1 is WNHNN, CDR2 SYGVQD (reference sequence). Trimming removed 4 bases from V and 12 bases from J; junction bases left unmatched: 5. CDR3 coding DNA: TGCGCCAGCAGTGGGGGCAGGGGGCGGCAGTTCTTC. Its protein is CASSGGRGRQFF.

CDR3 coding DNA: TGTGCCAGCAGCCCTGAACCCCACTACGAGCAGTACTTC. Its protein product is CASSPEPHYEQYF. The V and J genes are TRBV27 and TRBJ2-7, with D unclear. The CDR3 loop spans 13 amino acids. Germline V gene data show CDR1 as MNHEY and CDR2 as SMNVEV (reference sequence). Trimming took off 6 bases at V and 3 bases at J, with 12 bases between the two ends.

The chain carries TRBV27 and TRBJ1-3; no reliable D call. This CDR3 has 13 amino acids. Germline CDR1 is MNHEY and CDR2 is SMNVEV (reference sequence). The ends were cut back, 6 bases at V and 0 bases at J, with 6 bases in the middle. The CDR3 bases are TGTGCCAGCAGGACTCGCTCTGGAAACACCATATATTTT. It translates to CASRTRSGNTIYF.

CDR3 nucleotides: TGCGCCAGCAGCTCCGGACTAGCGGGAGCCCCTGGGAATGAGCAGTTCTTC. Residues: CASSSGLAGAPGNEQFF. The chain joins TRBV5-1 to TRBJ2-1; 13 nucleotides match TRBD2. The junction had 10 bases not matched to a gene; V was cut back by 3 bases and J by 7 bases. Germline V CDR1 and CDR2: SGHRS, YFSETQ. The length of the CDR3 is 17 residues.

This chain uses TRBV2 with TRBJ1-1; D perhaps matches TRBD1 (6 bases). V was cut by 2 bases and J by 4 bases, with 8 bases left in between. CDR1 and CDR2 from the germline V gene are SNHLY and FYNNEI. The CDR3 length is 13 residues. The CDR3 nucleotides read TGTGCCAGCAGTGAAAGAGGGGGCACTGAAGCTTTCTTT. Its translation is CASSERGGTEAFF.

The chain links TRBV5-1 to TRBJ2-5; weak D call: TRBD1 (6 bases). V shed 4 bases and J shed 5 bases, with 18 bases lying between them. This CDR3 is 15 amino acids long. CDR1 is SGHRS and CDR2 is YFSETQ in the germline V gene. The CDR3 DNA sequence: TGCGCCAGCAGCCCTACACTCCTTGGGGGCGAGACCCAGTACTTC. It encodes CASSPTLLGGETQYF.

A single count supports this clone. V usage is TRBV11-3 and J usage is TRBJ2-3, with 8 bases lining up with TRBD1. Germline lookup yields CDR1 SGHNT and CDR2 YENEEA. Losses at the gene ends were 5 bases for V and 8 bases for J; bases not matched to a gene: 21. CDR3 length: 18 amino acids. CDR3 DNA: TGTGCCAGCAGCCCGGACAGGGAGGCTAGCTTCAAGTATGGTACGCAGTATTTT. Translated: CASSPDREASFKYGTQYF.

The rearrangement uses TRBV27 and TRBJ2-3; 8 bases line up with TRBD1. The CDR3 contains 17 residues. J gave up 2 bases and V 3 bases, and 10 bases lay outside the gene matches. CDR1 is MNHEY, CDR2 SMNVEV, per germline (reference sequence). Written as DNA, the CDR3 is TGTGCCAGCAGTTTCTCAGGGGGCCCCTATACCACAGATACGCAGTATTTT. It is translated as CASSFSGGPYTTDTQYF.

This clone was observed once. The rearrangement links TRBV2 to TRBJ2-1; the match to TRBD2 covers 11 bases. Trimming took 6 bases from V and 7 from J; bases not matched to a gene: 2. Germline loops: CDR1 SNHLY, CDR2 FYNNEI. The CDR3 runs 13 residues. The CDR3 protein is CASRTSGVNEQFF. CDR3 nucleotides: TGTGCCAGCAGGACTAGCGGGGTAAATGAGCAGTTCTTC.

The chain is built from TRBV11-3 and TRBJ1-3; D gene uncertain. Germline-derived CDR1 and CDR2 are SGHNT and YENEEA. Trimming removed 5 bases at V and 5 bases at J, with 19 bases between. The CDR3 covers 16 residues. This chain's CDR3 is CASSIWPLICRNTIYF. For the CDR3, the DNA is TGTGCCAGCAGCATCTGGCCCCTGATTTGTAGAAACACCATATATTTT.

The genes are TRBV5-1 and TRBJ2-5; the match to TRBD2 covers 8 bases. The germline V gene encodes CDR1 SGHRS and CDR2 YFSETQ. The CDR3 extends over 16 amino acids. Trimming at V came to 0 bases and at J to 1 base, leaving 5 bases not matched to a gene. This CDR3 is CASSLDGGRPQETQYF. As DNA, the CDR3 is TGCGCCAGCAGCTTGGATGGCGGGAGGCCCCAAGAGACCCAGTACTTC.

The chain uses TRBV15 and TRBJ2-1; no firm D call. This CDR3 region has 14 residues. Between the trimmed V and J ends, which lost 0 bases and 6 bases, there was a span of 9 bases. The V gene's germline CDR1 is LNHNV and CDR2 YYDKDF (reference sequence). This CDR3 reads CATSRDARGNEQFF. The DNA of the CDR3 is TGTGCCACCAGCAGAGACGCTCGAGGCAATGAGCAGTTCTTC.

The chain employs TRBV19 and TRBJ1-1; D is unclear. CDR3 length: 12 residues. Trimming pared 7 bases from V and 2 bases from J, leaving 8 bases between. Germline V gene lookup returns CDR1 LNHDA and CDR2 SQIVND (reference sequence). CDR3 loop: CASTESNTEAFF. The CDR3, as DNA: TGTGCCAGTACCGAATCAAACACTGAAGCTTTCTTT.